Below, 16 T cell receptor beta chains from the same sample are listed, as sequenced in a study of CD8+ T cells in alopecia areata. cDNA prepared by RNA extraction and subsequent reverse transcription served as the template for sequencing. Assay used: immunoSEQ multiplex PCR; TCRdb lists only in-frame clones, some missing. Singletons are absent from the sample, which has approximately 110,000 clones. The sequencing input was lesional skin. The receptor set was obtained from a C3H/HeJ mouse with alopecia areata. The strain bears MHC haplotype H2-k.

As regards this clone: Gene names are the mouse ones. The read stops 4 residues short of the end of the CDR3; the missing end is completed from the germline J gene. The V gene is TRBV19, the J gene TRBJ2-1; 10 nucleotides match TRBD2. J lost 4 bases, V lost 2 bases, and 12 bases had no gene match. This CDR3 has 18 amino acids. From germline, CDR1 is FNHDT and CDR2 SITEND (reference sequence). CDR3 protein: CASSIPDWGEDLYAEQFF. The CDR3 bases that were read are TGTGCCAGCAGTATTCCCGACTGGGGGGAGGATCTATATGCT.

In the case of this clone: Germline and genes here are mouse. The read ends 4 residues shy of where the CDR3 ends; the end is completed using the germline J gene. V usage is TRBV1 and J usage is TRBJ2-7; 11 bases align to TRBD1. The CDR3 loop spans 16 amino acids. In germline, CDR1 is NSQYPW, CDR2 LRSPGD (reference sequence). The covered CDR3 bases are TGCACCTGCAGTGCAGATCAGGGACAGGGGGGTTAT. Translation: CTCSADQGQGGY. The full CDR3 is CTCSADQGQGGYEQYF. Looking up the rest from reference TRBV1 and TRBJ2-7 gives the full variable domain: VTLLEQNPRWRLVPRGQAVNLRCILKNSQYPWMSWYQQDLQKQLQWLFTLRSPGDKEVKSLPGADYLATRVTDTELRLQVANMSQGRTLYCTCSADQGQGGYEQYFGPGTRLTVL.

In this sample, this clone turned up a few times. The genes are named according to mouse. The missing CDR3 end, 4 residues past where the read stops, is filled in from the germline J gene. This chain connects TRBV13-3 to TRBJ2-2, with a possible D match to TRBD1 (6 bases). V was clipped by 5 bases and J by 3 bases, with 14 bases between them. CDR1 is NNHDY and CDR2 is SYVADS in the germline V gene. The CDR3 extends over 15 amino acids. The CDR3 sequence is CASSPRTDDTGQLYF. CDR3 DNA, as far as it was read: TGTGCCAGCAGCCCCCGGACAGATGACACCGGG.

As regards this clone: The gene names given are mouse names. The read terminates 4 residues ahead of where the CDR3 ends, so the germline J gene completes it. This chain joins TRBV13-1 and TRBJ2-5; a weak D match, TRBD2 (7 bases). V lost 0 bases, J lost 0 bases, and 17 bases lay in between. The CDR3 sequence is 18 residues long. Per germline, CDR1 NSHNY and CDR2 SYGAGN. Here the CDR3 reads CASSDAGAGGLNQDTQYF. The CDR3 bases that were read are TGTGCCAGCAGTGATGCAGGGGCTGGGGGTCTTAACCAAGAC.

This clone was recorded a few times. Mouse names are used for the genes. The CDR3 is cut off 4 residues early in the read; its end comes from the germline J gene. The chain is built from TRBV1 and TRBJ1-2; maybe TRBD1 (6 bases). The CDR3 has 15 residues. V was clipped by 5 bases and J by 0 bases, with 13 bases between them. CDR1 is NSQYPW, CDR2 LRSPGD, per germline (reference sequence). The part of the CDR3 DNA that was read is TGCACCTGCAGTCCCCGGGACACCGCAAACTCC. Residues: CTCSPRDTANS. The complete CDR3 protein is CTCSPRDTANSDYTF.

Comment on this clone: Gene names are the mouse ones. CDR3 DNA, as far as it was read: TGTGCCTGGAGTCTAATCGACAGGGGTGAC. Translated, it gives CAWSLIDRGD. The entire CDR3 protein is CAWSLIDRGDTQYF. The chain uses TRBV31 and TRBJ2-5; the match to TRBD1 covers 8 bases. The CDR3 end falls 4 residues outside the read, so it is completed with the germline J gene. The length of the CDR3 is 14 residues. From germline, CDR1 is GKSSPN and CDR2 SITVG.

Worth noting for this clone: At residue 11, the TCRdb protein and translated DNA are inconsistent; the protein given comes from the DNA. Gene names follow the mouse nomenclature. The read terminates 3 residues before the CDR3 end, so the remaining end is supplied by the germline J gene. The J gene is TRBJ1-3, the V gene TRBV13-1, with a possible D match to TRBD1 (5 bases). Germline-derived CDR1 and CDR2 are NSHNY and SYGAGN. Trimming stripped 3 bases from V and 2 bases from J, with 9 bases between. The CDR3 has 14 residues. Partial CDR3 DNA: TGTGCCAGCAGTGCCTCAGGGCCTGGAAATACG. Encoded protein: CASSASGPGNT. Given in full, the CDR3 is CASSASGPGNTLYF.

This clone was recorded at least ten times. Mouse gene names and germline throughout. The read stops 4 residues short of the end of the CDR3; the missing end is completed from the germline J gene. The V and J genes are TRBV13-3 and TRBJ2-1, with 8 bases aligning to TRBD2. CDR1 is NNHDY and CDR2 is SYVADS in the germline V gene. The CDR3 length is 16 residues. The ends lost 0 bases at V and 4 bases at J; junction bases unmatched: 6. The CDR3 DNA, read in part, is TGTGCCAGCAGTGATGCGGCTGGGGGGCTTTATGCT. Translating it yields CASSDAAGGLYA. In full, the CDR3 reads CASSDAAGGLYAEQFF.

This clone was recorded a few times. Gene names are the mouse ones. Sequencing ends 4 residues short of the CDR3 end; the germline J gene provides the rest. The gene calls are TRBV13-3 and TRBJ2-1, with TRBD1 matching over 8 bases. Germline V gives CDR1 NNHDY, CDR2 SYVADS. The CDR3 extends over 15 amino acids. V lost 5 bases, J lost 3 bases, and 7 bases stayed unmatched. The CDR3: CASSEPGQAYAEQFF. Partial CDR3 DNA: TGTGCCAGCAGCGAACCGGGACAGGCCTATGCT.

This clone was counted many times. Gene names and germline refer to mouse. The CDR3 goes on 4 residues after the read ends, and that part is filled in from the germline J gene. This chain uses TRBV13-3 with TRBJ2-3, with 11 bases matching TRBD2. Losses at the gene ends were 3 bases for V and 2 bases for J; bases not matched to a gene: 2. The CDR3 runs 15 residues. Germline V lookup: CDR1 NNHDY, CDR2 SYVADS. CDR3 residues: CASSGLGGFAETLYF. The CDR3 DNA, read in part, is TGTGCCAGCAGTGGACTGGGGGGGTTTGCAGAA.

With regard to this clone: The gene names here belong to mouse. The read falls 4 residues short of the CDR3 end, and the missing part is taken from the germline J gene. The rearrangement uses TRBV16 and TRBJ2-4; D is possibly TRBD2 (6 bases). This CDR3 has 15 amino acids. Trimming took off 1 base at V and 2 bases at J, with 10 bases between the two ends. The germline V gene encodes CDR1 SGHSA and CDR2 FRNQAP. CDR3 amino acids: CASSLVWGVQNTLYF. Incomplete CDR3 DNA: TGTGCAAGCAGCTTAGTCTGGGGTGTTCAAAAC.

Remarks on this clone: Each gene name is a mouse one. From the germline J gene comes the end of the CDR3, since the read stops 4 residues before it. The chain links TRBV13-1 to TRBJ2-4; D not resolved. CDR1 is NSHNY, CDR2 SYGAGN, per germline. This CDR3 is 14 amino acids long. Trimming left V 3 bases short and J 1 base short, with 9 bases between. CDR3 loop: CASSVRWGQNTLYF. CDR3 DNA (partial): TGTGCCAGCAGTGTCCGGTGGGGTCAAAAC.

About this clone itself: Gene names and germline refer to mouse. The observed sequence ends 4 residues before the CDR3 terminus, with the missing tail filled in from the germline J gene. The rearrangement uses TRBV13-3 and TRBJ2-1, with TRBD1 identical over 8 bases. Germline V gives CDR1 NNHDY, CDR2 SYVADS. This CDR3 is 14 amino acids long. Incomplete CDR3 DNA: TGTGCCAGCAGCCCCCAGGGGGCAGGGGCT. Translated: CASSPQGAGA. The whole CDR3 is CASSPQGAGAEQFF.

This clone appeared a few times. The gene symbols are mouse symbols. Coverage ceases 4 residues before the CDR3 finishes, and the germline J gene fills in the end. The rearrangement joins TRBV1 to TRBJ1-2, with D possibly TRBD1 on 5 matching bases. Germline V gives CDR1 NSQYPW, CDR2 LRSPGD (reference sequence). This CDR3 has 15 residues. The CDR3 sequence is CTCSAPGLGEGDYTF. The DNA read from the CDR3 is TGCACCTGCAGTGCACCGGGACTGGGGGAGGGC.

Concerning this clone: Gene names are the mouse ones. The CDR3 region is CTCSGSGTNSAETLYF. The covered CDR3 bases are TGCACCTGCAGTGGATCCGGGACTAATAGTGCAGAA. The chain joins TRBV1 to TRBJ2-3; maybe TRBD2 (6 bases). The missing CDR3 end, 4 residues past where the read stops, is filled in from the germline J gene. Germline assignment: CDR1 NSQYPW and CDR2 LRSPGD (reference sequence). The ends were cut back, 4 bases at V and 0 bases at J, with 14 bases in the middle. This CDR3 has 16 residues.

With respect to this clone: The genes are named according to mouse. The read ends 4 residues before the CDR3 terminus; that terminus is restored from the germline J gene. V gene TRBV19 combines with J gene TRBJ1-1; no firm D call. The germline V gene has CDR1 FNHDT and CDR2 SITEND (reference sequence). The CDR3 has 14 amino acids. V lost 4 bases and J 0 bases, leaving 10 bases between the germline ends. CDR3 protein: CASSFPQTNTEVFF. The covered CDR3 bases are TGTGCCAGCAGTTTCCCACAAACAAACACA. The full variable domain, in which reference TRBV19 and TRBJ1-1 provide the parts outside the CDR3, is GGIITQTPKFLIGQEGQKLTLKCQQNFNHDTMYWYRQDSGKGLRLIYYSITENDLQKGDLSEGYDASREKKSSFSLTVTSAQKNEMAVFLCASSFPQTNTEVFFGKGTRLTVV.